A single TCR beta chain is shown here with its context. The target antigen is unknown. The entry originates in a study of shared clonotypes between healthy human individuals. Points from the study as a whole: It was expected that sequencing depth would affect clonotype sharing among donors. Relative to memory subsets, naive subsets generally showed larger estimated richness. Sampling involved blood alone; tissue repertoires likely differ.

Sequenced by immunoSEQ multiplex PCR; TCRdb stores in-frame clones only, minus some. The table lists roughly 550,000 clones, just under 97% of them singletons. CD45RO-negative, CCR7-selected cells formed the naive CD8 fraction, which excluded terminally differentiated effector memory CD45RA+ cells. From germline, CDR1 is SGHAT and CDR2 FQNNGV. The CDR3 has 15 amino acids. V was shortened by 1 base and J by 2 bases, with 10 bases between the two germline ends. The material sequenced was naive CD8+ T cells sorted from blood. The chain combines TRBV11-2 with TRBJ2-3; the D is unclear. The sequence came from a woman in her 30s in good health. In DNA form, the CDR3 reads TGTGCCAGCAGCTTAGGTGGTCTTACCACAGATACGCAGTATTTT. Its protein is CASSLGGLTTDTQYF.